This T cell receptor beta chain was identified during a study of T cells after yellow fever vaccination. Study-level findings and limits: Booster sampling recovered most clones from primary vaccination (less than 97% CD4, 88% CD8).

TCRdb re-called the 5' RACE reads through MiXCR, storing one row per CDR3 protein. The sample holds around 120,000 distinct CDR3 sequences, about 6.8% seen once. At least ten counts were recorded for this clonotype. Its antigen is not identified. CDR1 and CDR2 from the germline V gene are SQVTM and ANQGSEA. Between the trimmed V and J ends, which lost 1 base and 4 bases, there was a span of 14 bases. CDR3 length equals 15 residues. Specimen: CD4+ T cells sorted from PBMCs, collected roughly 47 days after the first yellow fever vaccination. The V and J genes are TRBV29-1 and TRBJ2-1; tentatively, D is TRBD2 (6 bases). This receptor was identified in a man younger than 35 who received the YFV17D yellow fever vaccine. The CDR3 spells CSVEGEGGVYNEQFF. The CDR3 coding sequence is TGCAGCGTTGAAGGCGAAGGCGGGGTTTACAATGAGCAGTTCTTC.